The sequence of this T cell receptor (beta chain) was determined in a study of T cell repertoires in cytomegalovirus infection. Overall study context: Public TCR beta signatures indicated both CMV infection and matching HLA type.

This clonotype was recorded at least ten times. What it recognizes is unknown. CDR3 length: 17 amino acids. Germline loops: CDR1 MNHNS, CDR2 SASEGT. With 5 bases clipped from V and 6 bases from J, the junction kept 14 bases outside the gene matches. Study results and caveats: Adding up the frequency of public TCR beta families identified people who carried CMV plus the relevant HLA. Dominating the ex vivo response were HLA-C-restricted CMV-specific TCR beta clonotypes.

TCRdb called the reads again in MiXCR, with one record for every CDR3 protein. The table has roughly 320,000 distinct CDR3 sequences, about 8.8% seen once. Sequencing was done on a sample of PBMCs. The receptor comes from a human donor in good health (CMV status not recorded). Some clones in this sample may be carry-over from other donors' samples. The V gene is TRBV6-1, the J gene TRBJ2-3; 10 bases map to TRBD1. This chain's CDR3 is CASSPTGGSIVSDTQYF. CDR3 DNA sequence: TGTGCCAGCAGTCCGACAGGGGGCTCAATCGTATCGGATACGCAGTATTTT.